The 8 T cell receptor beta chains reported below all come from one sample, sequenced in a study. Tregs were sorted as CD4+CD25+CD127-/low cells. In TCRdb, the 5' RACE reads were re-called with MiXCR into one record per CDR3 protein. The sample carries about 32,000 distinct CDR3 sequences, around 27% recorded once. The sample consisted of tumor-infiltrating Tregs sorted from the breast tumor. Receptor source: a female donor with breast cancer.

The table lists this clonotype with many counts. The rearrangement uses TRBV12-3 or TRBV12-4 and TRBJ1-2; D gene uncertain. V was shortened by 7 bases and J by 6 bases, with 12 bases between the two germline ends. This CDR3 has 12 amino acids. CDR3 protein: CASTSGGNGYTF. The CDR3 nucleotides read TGTGCCAGCACCTCTGGAGGGAATGGCTACACCTTC.

Only a few counts were recorded for this clonotype. This chain joins TRBV9 and TRBJ2-3, with D tentatively TRBD2 (6 bases). Looked up from germline, CDR1 is SGDLS and CDR2 is YYNGEE. Trimming shortened V by 2 bases and J by 1 base, and 8 bases separated the two germline ends. The CDR3 length is 14 residues. The CDR3 loop reads CASSVWGGTDTQYF. CDR3 DNA sequence: TGTGCCAGCAGCGTCTGGGGGGGCACAGATACGCAGTATTTT.

A word on this clonotype: Germline and junction disagree at one end, which may indicate a read error. The rearrangement uses TRBV19 and TRBJ1-1; maybe TRBD1 (5 bases). Germline lookup yields CDR1 LNHDA and CDR2 SQIVND (reference sequence). This CDR3 is 16 amino acids long. The CDR3: CAGSRILTVMNTEAFF. Written as DNA, the CDR3 is TGTGCCGGTAGCCGCATCCTGACAGTTATGAACACTGAAGCTTTCTTT.

On this clonotype itself: A clone one base away is much larger, so this may be a read error. The CDR3 does not close with the conserved phenylalanine or tryptophan, likely indicating a read error. The chain combines TRBV9 with TRBJ1-3, with 7 bases aligning to TRBD1. Germline V gene data show CDR1 as SGDLS and CDR2 as YYNGEE. Losses at the gene ends were 3 bases for V and 1 base for J; bases not matched to a gene: 4. The CDR3 spans 15 residues. This CDR3 is CASSAQTGSGNTIYS. CDR3 sequence (DNA): TGTGCCAGCAGCGCCCAGACAGGGTCTGGAAACACCATATATTCT.

This clonotype was observed many times. The V and J genes are TRBV5-1 and TRBJ2-4, with TRBD1 matching 8 bases. CDR1 is SGHRS, CDR2 YFSETQ, per germline. With 0 bases clipped from V and 0 bases from J, the junction kept 8 bases outside the gene matches. CDR3 length: 18 residues. DNA for the CDR3: TGCGCCAGCAGCTTGGCCCTGGGACAGGAAACAGCCAAAAACATTCAGTACTTC. Translation: CASSLALGQETAKNIQYF.

This clonotype was counted many times. This chain connects TRBV4-2 to TRBJ2-1, with D perhaps being TRBD1 or TRBD2 (5 bases each). This CDR3 comprises 13 residues. V was pared by 3 bases and J by 5 bases, with 8 bases between. Germline values: CDR1 LGHNA, CDR2 YNFKEQ. CDR3 region: CASSQGPNNEQFF. CDR3 in DNA: TGTGCCAGCAGCCAGGGACCGAACAATGAGCAGTTCTTC.

This chain connects TRBV12-3 or TRBV12-4 to TRBJ1-1; D might be TRBD1 (6 bases). The CDR3 consists of 15 residues. V was cut by 3 bases and J by 14 bases, with 25 bases left in between. The CDR3 region is CASSLGNGGLGEQFF. Here the CDR3 DNA reads TGTGCCAGCAGTTTGGGGAACGGGGGCTTGGGTGAGCAGTTCTTT.

There are a few counts of this clonotype. The chain joins TRBV5-5 to TRBJ2-1; 8 nucleotides line up with TRBD1. V dropped 6 bases and J dropped 0; count of bases not matched to a gene: 5. Looked up from germline, CDR1 is SGHKS and CDR2 is YYEKEE (reference sequence). CDR3 length equals 15 residues. The CDR3 is CASNLDRGSYNEQFF. The DNA of the CDR3 is TGTGCCAGCAACCTAGACAGGGGCTCCTACAATGAGCAGTTCTTC.